This T cell receptor beta chain appears in the sequencing data of a study of identical twins. Findings of the study overall: The abundant beta clonotypes from cord blood had fewer insertions, and memory repertoires had none of this. Out-of-frame TCR alpha sharing observed in monozygotic twins exceeded model estimates.

The donor group consisted entirely of healthy Caucasians. Germline CDR1 LGHNA, CDR2 YSLEER. This CDR3 comprises 16 residues. V was clipped by 0 bases and J by 4 bases, with 14 bases between them. This clonotype has only a few counts. Its antigen is undetermined. TCRdb recomputed calls from the 5' RACE reads with MiXCR, one row per CDR3 protein. The sample consists of about 250,000 distinct CDR3 sequences, around 8.8% of them appearing once. The data also belong to a second study, concerning yellow fever vaccine responses in identical twins. That paper notes: The authors reported partly convergent, partly personalized vaccine responses in identical twins.

The chain links TRBV4-3 to TRBJ2-3; D may be TRBD1 (5 bases). The sequenced material came from CD8+ T cells sorted from blood. The origin of this receptor is a woman between 18 and 30 years old in good health. In nucleotides, the CDR3 is TGCGCCAGCAGCCAAGATCTTCGAACAGGTTCAGATACGCAGTATTTT. Protein: CASSQDLRTGSDTQYF.